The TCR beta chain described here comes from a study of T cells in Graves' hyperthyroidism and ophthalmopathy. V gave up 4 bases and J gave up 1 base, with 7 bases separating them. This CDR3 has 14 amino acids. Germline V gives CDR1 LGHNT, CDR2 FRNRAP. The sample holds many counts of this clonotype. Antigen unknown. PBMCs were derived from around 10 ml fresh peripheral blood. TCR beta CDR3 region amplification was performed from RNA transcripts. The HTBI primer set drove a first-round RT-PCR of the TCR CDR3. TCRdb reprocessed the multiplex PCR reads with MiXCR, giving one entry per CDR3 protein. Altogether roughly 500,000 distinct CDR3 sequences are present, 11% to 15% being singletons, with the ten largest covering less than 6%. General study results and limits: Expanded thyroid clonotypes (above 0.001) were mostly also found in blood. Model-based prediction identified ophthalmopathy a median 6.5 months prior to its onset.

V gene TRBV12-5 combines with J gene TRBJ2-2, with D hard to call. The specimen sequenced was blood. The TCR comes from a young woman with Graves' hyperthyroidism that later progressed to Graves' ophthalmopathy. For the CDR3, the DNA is TGTGCTAGTGGTTATGGGCTGAACACCGGGGAGCTGTTTTTT. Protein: CASGYGLNTGELFF.